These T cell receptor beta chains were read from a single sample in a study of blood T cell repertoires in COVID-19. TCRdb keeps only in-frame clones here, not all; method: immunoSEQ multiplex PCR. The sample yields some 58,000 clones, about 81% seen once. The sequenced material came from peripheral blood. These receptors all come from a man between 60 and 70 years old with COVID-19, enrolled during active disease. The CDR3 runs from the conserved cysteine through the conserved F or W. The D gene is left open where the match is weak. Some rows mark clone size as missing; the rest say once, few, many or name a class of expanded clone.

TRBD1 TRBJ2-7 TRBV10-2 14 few TGCGCCAGCAGTGGGGGACAGGGAACCTACGAGCAGTACTTC CASSGGQGTYEQYF
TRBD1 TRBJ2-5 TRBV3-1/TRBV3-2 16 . TGTGCCAGCAGCCAAGATCTGGACAGGGAGCAAGAGACCCAGTACTTC CASSQDLDREQETQYF
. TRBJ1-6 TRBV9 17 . TGTGCCAGCAGCGTCGCCGGGGGGCGATCCTATAATTCACCCCTCCACTTT CASSVAGGRSYNSPLHF
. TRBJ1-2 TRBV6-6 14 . TGTGCCAGCAGTTATCCTGAGACAGACTATGGCTACACCTTC CASSYPETDYGYTF
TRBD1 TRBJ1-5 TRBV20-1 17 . TGCAGTGCTAGTCAAGGGGGCGCCAACCGCGGCAATCAGCCCCAGCATTTT CSASQGGANRGNQPQHF
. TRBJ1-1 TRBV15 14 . TGTGCCACCAGCAGAGAACAGTTGAACACTGAAGCTTTCTTT CATSREQLNTEAFF
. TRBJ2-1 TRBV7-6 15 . TGTGCCAGCAGCTTACCTAGTGCTAGCGTTGGTGAGCAGTTCTTC CASSLPSASVGEQFF
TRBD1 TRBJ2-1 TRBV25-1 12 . TGTGCCAGCAGTCTACAGGGGTATGAGCAGTTCTTC CASSLQGYEQFF
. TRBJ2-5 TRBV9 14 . TGTGCCAGCAGCCGTAGGGGTAACCAAGAGACCCAGTACTTC CASSRRGNQETQYF
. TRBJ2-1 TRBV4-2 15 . TGTGCCAGCAGCCAAGACAGGGTATCCTACAATGAGCAGTTCTTC CASSQDRVSYNEQFF
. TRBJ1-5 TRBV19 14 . TGTGCCAGTAGTATTAGACAGGCGGGTCAGCCCCAGCATTTT CASSIRQAGQPQHF
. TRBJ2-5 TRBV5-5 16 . TGTGCCAGCAGCGGACGACAGGGAGCGGGCCAAGAGACCCAGTACTTC CASSGRQGAGQETQYF
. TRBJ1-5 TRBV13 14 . TGTGCCAGCAGCTTAAACAGGGAAAATCAGCCCCAGCATTTT CASSLNRENQPQHF
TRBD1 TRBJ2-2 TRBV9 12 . TGTGCTTCAGAGGGGGCCGCCGGGGAGCTGTTTTTT CASEGAAGELFF
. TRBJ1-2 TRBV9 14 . TGTGCCAGCAGCCCGGAAGGGGGGGGCTATGGCTACACCTTC CASSPEGGGYGYTF
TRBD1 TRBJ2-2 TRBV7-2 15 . TGTGCCAGCAGCTACATACAGGGGGGCACCGGGGAGCTGTTTTTT CASSYIQGGTGELFF
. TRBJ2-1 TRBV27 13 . TGTGCCAGCAGGGGGGCCAACTACAATGAGCAGTTCTTC CASRGANYNEQFF
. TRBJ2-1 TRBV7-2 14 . TGTGCCAGCAGCACCTCCTTTAGCGGCCATGAGCAGTTCTTC CASSTSFSGHEQFF
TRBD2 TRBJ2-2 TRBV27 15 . TGTGCCAGCAGTTTACATCCCGGGGGGGAGGGGGAGCTGTTTTTT CASSLHPGGEGELFF
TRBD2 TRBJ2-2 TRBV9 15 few TGTGCCAGCAGCCCCTCCAGCGGGAGGCCCGGGGAGCTGTTTTTT CASSPSSGRPGELFF
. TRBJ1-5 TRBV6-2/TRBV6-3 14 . TGTGCCAGCAGTTACCATGAGGACAATCAGCCCCAGCATTTT CASSYHEDNQPQHF
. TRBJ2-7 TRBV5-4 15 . TGTGCCAGCAGCTTGGCTTCCGGGCGGGCCTCCGAGCAGTACTTC CASSLASGRASEQYF
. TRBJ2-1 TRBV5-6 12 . TGTGCCAGCAGCCTTCGTTACAATGAGCAGTTCTTC CASSLRYNEQFF
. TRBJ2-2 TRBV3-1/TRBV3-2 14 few TGTGCCAGCAGCCAAGATAGGGCGGGCCCAGCCATGTTTTTT CASSQDRAGPAMFF
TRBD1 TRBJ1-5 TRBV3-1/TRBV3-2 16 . TGTGCCAGCAGCCAAGGACAGGGGACGGCCAATCAGCCCCAGCATTTT CASSQGQGTANQPQHF
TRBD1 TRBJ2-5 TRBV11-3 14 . TGTGCCAGCAGCCAGGACAGGTACCAAGAGACCCAGTACTTC CASSQDRYQETQYF
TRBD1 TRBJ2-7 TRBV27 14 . TGTGCCAGAACCCGGACAGGAAACTCCTACGAGCAGTACTTC CARTRTGNSYEQYF
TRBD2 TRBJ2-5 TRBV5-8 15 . TGTGCCAGCAGCTTGGGCGGGAGGGCCGAAGAGACCCAGTACTTC CASSLGGRAEETQYF
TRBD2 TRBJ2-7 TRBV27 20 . TGTGCCAGCAGTTCACCTCCCCCGACTAGCGGGAGTCCCCGCTCCTACGAGCAGTACTTC CASSSPPPTSGSPRSYEQYF
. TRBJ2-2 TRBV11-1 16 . TGTGCCAGCAGCCGCCGGTGGGGGCGGGACACCGGGGAGCTGTTTTTT CASSRRWGRDTGELFF
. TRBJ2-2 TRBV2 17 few TGTGCCAGCATTAAAGTCCGACTGTCGGGGGTAACCGGGGAGCTGTTTTTT CASIKVRLSGVTGELFF
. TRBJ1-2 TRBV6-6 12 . TGTGCCAGCAGTTACCCGGGGGATGGCTACACCTTC CASSYPGDGYTF
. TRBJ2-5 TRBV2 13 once TGTGCCAGCACCAGAGACTCGAAAGAGACCCAGTACTTC CASTRDSKETQYF
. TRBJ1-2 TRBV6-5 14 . TGTGCCAGCAGTTACTCGGGGGGGGTCGATGGCTACACCTTC CASSYSGGVDGYTF
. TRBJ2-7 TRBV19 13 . TGTGCCAGTAGTACGACAGGTACCTACGAGCAGTACTTC CASSTTGTYEQYF
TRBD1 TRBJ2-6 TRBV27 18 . TGTGCCAGCAGTCCCCGACAGGGGCAGGCCTCTGGGGCCAACGTCCTGACTTTC CASSPRQGQASGANVLTF
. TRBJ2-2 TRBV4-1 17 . TGCGCCAGCAGCCAAGATCACAGAACTTCCGTCGCCGGGGAGCTGTTTTTT CASSQDHRTSVAGELFF
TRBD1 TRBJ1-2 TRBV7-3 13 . TGTGCCAGCAGCCCACGACAGGGGGACGGCTACACCTTC CASSPRQGDGYTF
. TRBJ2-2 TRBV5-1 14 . TGCGCCAGCCGCTACAGTCCAAACACCGGGGAGCTGTTTTTT CASRYSPNTGELFF
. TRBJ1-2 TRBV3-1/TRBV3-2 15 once TGTGCCAGCAGCCAAGATCGGTTCTATAACTATGGCTACACCTTC CASSQDRFYNYGYTF
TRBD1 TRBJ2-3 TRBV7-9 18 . TGTGCCAGCAGCCGACTCCGGGACAGGGCTTCTTATGCAGATACGCAGTATTTT CASSRLRDRASYADTQYF
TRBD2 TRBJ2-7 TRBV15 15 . TGTGCCACCAGCAGAGACCTGGGGGGGGATTACGAGCAGTACTTC CATSRDLGGDYEQYF
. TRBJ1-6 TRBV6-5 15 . TGTGCCAGCAGTTACTCGTTCGGAGGGGACTCACCCCTCCACTTT CASSYSFGGDSPLHF
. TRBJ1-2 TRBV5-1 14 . TGCGCCAGCAGCTTGGACAGGGCCACGGTTGGCTACACCTTC CASSLDRATVGYTF
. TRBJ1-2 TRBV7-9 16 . TGTGCCAGCAGCTTAGGAGGGCTCGGAGCTAACTATGGCTACACCTTC CASSLGGLGANYGYTF
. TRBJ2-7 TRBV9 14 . TGTGCCAGCAGCGGGCCCCGGGGAAATTTCGAGCAGTACTTC CASSGPRGNFEQYF
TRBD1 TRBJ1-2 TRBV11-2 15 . TGTGCCAGCAGCTTCCGAACAGGGGTGGGCTATGGCTACACCTTC CASSFRTGVGYGYTF
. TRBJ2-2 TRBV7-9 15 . TGTGCCAGCAGCTTAGACGGCAGGGGCACCGGGGAGCTGTTTTTT CASSLDGRGTGELFF
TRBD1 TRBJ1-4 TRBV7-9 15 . TGTGCCAGCAGCTCCGGACAGGGGGTTGGTGAAAAACTGTTTTTT CASSSGQGVGEKLFF
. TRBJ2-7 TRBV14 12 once TGTGCCAGCAGCACCTACGGGGGTTGGCAGTACTTC CASSTYGGWQYF
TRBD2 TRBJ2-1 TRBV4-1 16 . TGCGCCAGCAGCCATATTAGCGGGGGGACCTACAATGAGCAGTTCTTC CASSHISGGTYNEQFF
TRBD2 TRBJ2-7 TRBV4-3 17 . TGCGCCAGCAGCCAAGATTTCGCTAGCGGGAGGCCCTACGAGCAGTACTTC CASSQDFASGRPYEQYF
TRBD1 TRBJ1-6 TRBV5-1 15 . TGCGCCAGCAGCTTGACAGGGGGCTCCTATTCACCCCTCCACTTT CASSLTGGSYSPLHF
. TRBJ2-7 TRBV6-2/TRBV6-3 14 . TGTGCCAGCAGTTACCGCCAGGGGGGATACGAGCAGTACTTC CASSYRQGGYEQYF
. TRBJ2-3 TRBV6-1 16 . TGTGCCAGCAGTGAGGGGTCCCCGGGAAGCACAGATACGCAGTATTTT CASSEGSPGSTDTQYF
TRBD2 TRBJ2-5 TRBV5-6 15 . TGTGCCAGCAGCTTACCCGGGAGGGCCGAAGAGACCCAGTACTTC CASSLPGRAEETQYF
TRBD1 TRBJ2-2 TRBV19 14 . TGTGCCAGTAGGGGACAGGGTGAAACCGGGGAGCTGTTTTTT CASRGQGETGELFF